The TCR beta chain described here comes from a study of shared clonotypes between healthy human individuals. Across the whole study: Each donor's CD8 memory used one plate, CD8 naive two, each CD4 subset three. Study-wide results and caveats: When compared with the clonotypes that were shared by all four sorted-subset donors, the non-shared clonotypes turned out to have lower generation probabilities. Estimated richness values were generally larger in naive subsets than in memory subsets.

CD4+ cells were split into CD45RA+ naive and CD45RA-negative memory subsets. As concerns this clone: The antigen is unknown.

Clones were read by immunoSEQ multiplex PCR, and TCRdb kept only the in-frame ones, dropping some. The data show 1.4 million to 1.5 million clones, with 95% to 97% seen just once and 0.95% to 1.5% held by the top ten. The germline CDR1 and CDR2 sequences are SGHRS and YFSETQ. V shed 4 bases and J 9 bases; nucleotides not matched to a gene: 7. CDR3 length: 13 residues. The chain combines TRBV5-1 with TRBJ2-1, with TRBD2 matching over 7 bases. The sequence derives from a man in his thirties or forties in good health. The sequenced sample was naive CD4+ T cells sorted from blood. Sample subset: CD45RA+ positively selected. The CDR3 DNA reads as TGCGCCAGCAGCACCGGACTAGAACTTGAGCAGTTCTTC. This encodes CASSTGLELEQFF. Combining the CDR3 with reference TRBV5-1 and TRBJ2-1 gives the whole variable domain KAGVTQTPRYLIKTRGQQVTLSCSPISGHRSVSWYQQTPGQGLQFLFEYFSETQRNKGNFPGRFSGRQFSNSRSEMNVSTLELGDSALYLCASSTGLELEQFFGPGTRLTVL.